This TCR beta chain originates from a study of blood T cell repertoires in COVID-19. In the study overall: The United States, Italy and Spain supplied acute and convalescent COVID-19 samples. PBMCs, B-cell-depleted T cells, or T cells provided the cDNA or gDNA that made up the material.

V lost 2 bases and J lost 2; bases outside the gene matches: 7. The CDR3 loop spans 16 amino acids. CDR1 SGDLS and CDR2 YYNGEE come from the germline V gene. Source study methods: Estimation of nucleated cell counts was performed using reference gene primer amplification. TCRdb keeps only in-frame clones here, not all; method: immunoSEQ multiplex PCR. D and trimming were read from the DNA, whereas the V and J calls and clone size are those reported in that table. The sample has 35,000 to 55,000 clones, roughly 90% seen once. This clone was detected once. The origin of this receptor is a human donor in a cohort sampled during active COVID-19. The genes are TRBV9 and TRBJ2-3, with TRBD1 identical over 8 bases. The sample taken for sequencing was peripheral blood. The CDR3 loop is CASSVLTTGDTDTQYF. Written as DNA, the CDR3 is TGTGCCAGCAGCGTTCTTACGACAGGGGACACAGATACGCAGTATTTT.